Presented here are 3 T cell receptor beta chains from one specimen sequenced in a study of CD8+ T cells in alopecia areata. Sequencing templates came from extracted RNA that was reverse transcribed into cDNA. Assay used: immunoSEQ multiplex PCR; TCRdb lists only in-frame clones, some missing. The profile shows hundreds of thousands of clones, 65% to 70% of them singletons. The sample here was CD4+ T cells sorted from blood, taken at week 0. The receptors here all came from a human donor with alopecia areata.

The CDR3 reads CATGSGSSYEQYF. CDR3 coding DNA: TGTGCGACGGGTAGCGGGAGTTCCTACGAGCAGTACTTC. This chain uses TRBV15 with TRBJ2-7, with 9 bases aligning to TRBD2. The CDR3 has 13 amino acids. Germline V gives CDR1 LNHNV, CDR2 YYDKDF (reference sequence).

The chain recombines TRBV4-3 with TRBJ2-7; perhaps TRBD2 as D (5 bases). Germline loops: CDR1 LGHNA, CDR2 YSLEER. The CDR3 length is 13 residues. Trimming pared 4 bases from V and 4 bases from J, leaving 11 bases between. CDR3 nucleotides: TGCGCCAGCAGCCGGTCCCGGGGTTACGAGCAGTACTTC. This gives the protein CASSRSRGYEQYF.

This clone was seen just once. The J gene is TRBJ2-1, the V gene TRBV5-1; a possible D gene is TRBD2 (5 bases). The germline V gene encodes CDR1 SGHRS and CDR2 YFSETQ. Trimming shortened V by 4 bases and J by 6 bases, and 14 bases separated the two germline ends. The CDR3 spans 14 residues. In nucleotides, the CDR3 is TGCGCCAGCAGCGCGGCCCTAGCTCCCAATGAGCAGTTCTTC. This codes for CASSAALAPNEQFF.